This TCR beta chain was obtained from a study of blood T cell repertoires in COVID-19. Libraries were prepared by immunoSEQ multiplex PCR; TCRdb keeps only in-frame clonotypes and omits some of them. The sample lists about 270,000 clones; around nine tenths were seen once. This CDR3 spans 13 amino acids. In germline, CDR1 is MGHDK, CDR2 SYGVNS. V dropped 2 bases and J dropped 9 bases, with 13 bases sitting between them. The sequenced sample was peripheral blood. The TCR was taken from a middle-aged man with active or convalescent COVID-19. V and J are TRBV25-1 and TRBJ1-1; D is uncertain. CDR3 in amino acids: CASSEGSEWKAFF. The CDR3 nucleotides read TGTGCCAGCAGTGAAGGTAGCGAGTGGAAAGCTTTCTTT.